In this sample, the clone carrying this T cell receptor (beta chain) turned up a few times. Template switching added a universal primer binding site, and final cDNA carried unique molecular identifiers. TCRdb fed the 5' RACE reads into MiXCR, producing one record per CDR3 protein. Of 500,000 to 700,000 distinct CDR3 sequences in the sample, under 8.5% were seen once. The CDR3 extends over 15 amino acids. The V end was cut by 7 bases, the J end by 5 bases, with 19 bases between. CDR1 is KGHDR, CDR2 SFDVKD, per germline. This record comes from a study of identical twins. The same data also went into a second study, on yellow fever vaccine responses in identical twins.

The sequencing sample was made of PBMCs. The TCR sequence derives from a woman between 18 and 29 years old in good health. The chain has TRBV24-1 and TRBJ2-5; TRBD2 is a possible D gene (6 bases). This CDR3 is CATRGPGEYGETQYF. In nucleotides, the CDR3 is TGTGCCACCAGGGGACCGGGGGAGTATGGTGAGACCCAGTACTTC.